This T cell receptor beta chain was captured in a study of T cell repertoires in cytomegalovirus infection. The overall study: It was the public TCR beta signatures that indicated both CMV infection and matching HLA type. Study-wide results and caveats: Summed public TCR beta family frequency identified CMV carriers bearing the relevant HLA. The ex vivo response showed dominance by HLA-C-restricted CMV-specific TCR beta clonotypes.

TCRdb passed the reads through MiXCR, listing each CDR3 protein once. The repertoire holds about 100,000 distinct CDR3 sequences, 15% to 20% seen once, with approximately 7.6% in the top ten. On this clonotype itself: The antigen is undetermined.

This CDR3 is 14 amino acids long. Germline CDR1 is DFQATT and CDR2 is SNEGSKA (reference sequence). Trimming at V came to 5 bases and at J to 5 bases, leaving 10 bases not matched to a gene. This chain joins TRBV20-1 and TRBJ1-2, with 8 nucleotides matching TRBD1. The sample consisted of PBMCs. This receptor was taken from a human donor in good health (CMV status not recorded). Some clones in this sample may be carry-over from other donors' samples. The CDR3 DNA sequence: TGCAGTGCTCACCCCATGGGGACAGGATATGGCTACACCTTC. Translated: CSAHPMGTGYGYTF.